This T cell receptor beta chain derives from a study of T cell responses to AZD1222 COVID-19 vaccine. Regarding the study as a whole: Females outnumbered males among donors, who were mostly white British; clonal diversity was possibly underestimated.

CDR3 size: 14 residues. Germline V lookup: CDR1 SNHLY, CDR2 FYNNEI. A note on this clone: Its antigen is still unknown.

Method: immunoSEQ multiplex PCR; TCRdb's copy keeps in-frame clones and lacks some. The sample lists roughly 100,000 clones, around 91% occurring once. V gene TRBV2 combines with J gene TRBJ2-1, with 13 bases matching TRBD2. The sequence derives from an adult who received the AZD1222 COVID-19 vaccine. The sequencing used peripheral blood, collected 28 days after the second AZD1222 dose. The DNA for the CDR3 is TGTGGGACTAGCGGGGGCCCCCTTGTGGGTGAGCAGTTCTTC. Protein sequence: CGTSGGPLVGEQFF.